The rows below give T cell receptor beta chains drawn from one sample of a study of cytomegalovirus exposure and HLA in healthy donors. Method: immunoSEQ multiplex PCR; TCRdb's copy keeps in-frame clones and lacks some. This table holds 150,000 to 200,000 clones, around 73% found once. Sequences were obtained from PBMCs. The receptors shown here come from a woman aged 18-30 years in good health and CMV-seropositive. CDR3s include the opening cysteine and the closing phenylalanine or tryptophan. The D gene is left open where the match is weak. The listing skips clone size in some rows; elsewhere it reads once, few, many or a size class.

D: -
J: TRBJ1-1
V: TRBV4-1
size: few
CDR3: CASSPFTAMNTEAFF
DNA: TGCGCCAGCAGCCCTTTCACAGCAATGAACACTGAAGCTTTCTTT

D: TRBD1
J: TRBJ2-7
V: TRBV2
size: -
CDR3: CASSRDSGGEQYF
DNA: TGTGCCAGCAGTCGGGACAGTGGGGGCGAGCAGTACTTC

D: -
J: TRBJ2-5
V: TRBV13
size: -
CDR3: CASSSTSRETQYF
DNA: TGTGCCAGCAGCTCCACTAGTAGGGAGACCCAGTACTTC

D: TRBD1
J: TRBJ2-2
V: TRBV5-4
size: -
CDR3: CASSSQGYRGTGELFF
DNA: TGTGCCAGCAGCTCCCAGGGCTACAGGGGCACCGGGGAGCTGTTTTTT

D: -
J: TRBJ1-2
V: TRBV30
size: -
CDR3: CAWSPGIGYTF
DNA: TGTGCCTGGAGCCCGGGGATTGGCTACACCTTC

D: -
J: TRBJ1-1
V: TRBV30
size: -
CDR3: CAWSPPVMNTEAFF
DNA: TGTGCCTGGAGCCCCCCGGTAATGAACACTGAAGCTTTCTTT

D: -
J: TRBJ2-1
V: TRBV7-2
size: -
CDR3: CASSSDSPAYNEQFF
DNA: TGTGCCAGCAGCTCGGACTCCCCGGCCTACAATGAGCAGTTCTTC

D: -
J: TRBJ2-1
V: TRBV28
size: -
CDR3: CASSSLGTPYNEQFF
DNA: TGTGCCAGCAGTTCCCTCGGGACACCTTACAATGAGCAGTTCTTC

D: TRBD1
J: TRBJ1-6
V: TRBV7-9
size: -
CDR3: CASSLASGQGSSPLHF
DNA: TGTGCCAGCAGCTTAGCCTCCGGACAGGGAAGTTCACCCCTCCACTTT

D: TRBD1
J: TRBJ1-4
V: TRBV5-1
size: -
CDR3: CASSPGNSWGTGAFQEKLFF
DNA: TGCGCCAGCAGCCCTGGAAATTCTTGGGGGACAGGGGCATTTCAGGAAAAACTGTTTTTT

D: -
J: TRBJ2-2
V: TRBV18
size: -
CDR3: CASSPRSRAGGELFF
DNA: TGTGCCAGCTCACCTAGGAGCAGGGCCGGCGGGGAGCTGTTTTTT

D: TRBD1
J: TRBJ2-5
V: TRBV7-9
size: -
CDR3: CASSLRGRTQETQYF
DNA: TGTGCCAGCAGCTTAAGGGGGCGAACCCAAGAGACCCAGTACTTC

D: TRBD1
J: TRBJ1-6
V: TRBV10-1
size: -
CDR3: CASRGQAHSPLHF
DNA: TGCGCCAGCAGGGGACAGGCCCATTCACCCCTCCACTTT

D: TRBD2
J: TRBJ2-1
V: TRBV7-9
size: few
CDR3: CASSPTSGGKNEQFF
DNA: TGTGCCAGCAGCCCGACTAGCGGGGGTAAAAATGAGCAGTTCTTC

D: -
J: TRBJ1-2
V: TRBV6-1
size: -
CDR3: CASSTETGLNGYTF
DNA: TGTGCCAGCAGTACCGAAACAGGGCTCAATGGCTACACCTTC

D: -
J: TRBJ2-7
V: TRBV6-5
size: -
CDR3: CASWRGREVDEQYF
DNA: TGTGCCAGCTGGAGGGGGAGGGAAGTCGACGAGCAGTACTTC

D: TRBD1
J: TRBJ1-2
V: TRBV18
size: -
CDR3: CASSKGAQISGYTF
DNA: TGTGCCAGCTCAAAGGGGGCCCAGATATCTGGCTACACCTTC

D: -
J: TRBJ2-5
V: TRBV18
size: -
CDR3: CASSSRQDRYPLEETQYF
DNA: TGTGCCAGCTCATCCCGACAGGACCGTTATCCCCTGGAGGAGACCCAGTACTTC

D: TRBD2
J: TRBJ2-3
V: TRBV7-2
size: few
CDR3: CASSLPSGGLLTDTQYF
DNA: TGTGCCAGCAGCTTACCTAGCGGGGGCCTTCTCACAGATACGCAGTATTTT

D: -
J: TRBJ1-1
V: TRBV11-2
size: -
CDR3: CASSLDRGDTEAFF
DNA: TGTGCCAGCAGCTTAGATCGGGGGGACACTGAAGCTTTCTTT

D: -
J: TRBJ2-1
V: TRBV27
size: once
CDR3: CASSPSPSRYNEQFF
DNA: TGTGCCAGCAGTCCCTCCCCCTCCAGGTACAATGAGCAGTTCTTC

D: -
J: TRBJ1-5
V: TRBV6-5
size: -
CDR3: CAGGVYQPQHF
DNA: TGTGCCGGCGGGGTATATCAGCCCCAGCATTTT

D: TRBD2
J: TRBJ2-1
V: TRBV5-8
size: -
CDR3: CASSPSLQRGGRNEQFF
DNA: TGTGCCAGCAGCCCATCGCTGCAGCGGGGGGGCCGGAATGAGCAGTTCTTC

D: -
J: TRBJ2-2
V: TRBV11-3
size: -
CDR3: CASSPRARGWDGELFF
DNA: TGTGCCAGCAGCCCCCGGGCCCGGGGGTGGGACGGGGAGCTGTTTTTT

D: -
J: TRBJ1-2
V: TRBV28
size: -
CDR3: CASSLGGLGNYGYTF
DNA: TGTGCCAGCAGTTTAGGCGGGTTAGGGAACTATGGCTACACCTTC

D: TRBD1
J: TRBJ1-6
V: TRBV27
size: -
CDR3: CASSLEGTGNSPLHF
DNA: TGTGCCAGCAGTTTAGAAGGGACAGGGAATTCACCCCTCCACTTT

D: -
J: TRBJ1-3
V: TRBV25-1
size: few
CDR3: CASSWGTPGNTIYF
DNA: TGTGCCAGCAGCTGGGGGACTCCTGGAAACACCATATATTTT

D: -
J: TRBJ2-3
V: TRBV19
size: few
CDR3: CASSIGSTDTQYF
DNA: TGTGCCAGTAGTATAGGCAGTACAGATACGCAGTATTTT

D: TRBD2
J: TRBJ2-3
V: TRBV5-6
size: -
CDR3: CASSSGSGLVTDTQYF
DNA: TGTGCCAGCAGCTCGGGGTCGGGACTAGTAACAGATACGCAGTATTTT

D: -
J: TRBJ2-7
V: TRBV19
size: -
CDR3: CASRHTGSDVSYEQYF
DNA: TGTGCCAGTAGGCACACAGGATCAGACGTCTCCTACGAGCAGTACTTC

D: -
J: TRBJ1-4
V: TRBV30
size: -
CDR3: CAWSVRGGTGNEKLFF
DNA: TGTGCCTGGAGTGTACGTGGGGGCACGGGGAATGAAAAACTGTTTTTT

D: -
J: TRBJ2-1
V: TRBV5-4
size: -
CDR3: CASSPIRVANEQFF
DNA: TGTGCCAGCAGTCCGATCAGGGTGGCCAATGAGCAGTTCTTC

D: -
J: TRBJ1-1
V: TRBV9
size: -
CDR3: CASSVGAGMNTEAFF
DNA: TGTGCCAGCAGCGTAGGGGCAGGAATGAACACTGAAGCTTTCTTT

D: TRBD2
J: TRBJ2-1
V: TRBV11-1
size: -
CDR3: CASSFTGGPYNEQFF
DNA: TGTGCCAGCAGCTTTACGGGGGGACCCTACAATGAGCAGTTCTTC

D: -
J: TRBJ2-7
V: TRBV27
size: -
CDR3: CASSLRVVGRAHEQYF
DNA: TGTGCCAGCAGTTTAAGGGTAGTGGGCAGGGCCCACGAGCAGTACTTC

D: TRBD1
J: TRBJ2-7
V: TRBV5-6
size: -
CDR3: CASSAGQVYEQYF
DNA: TGTGCCAGCAGCGCGGGACAGGTCTACGAGCAGTACTTC

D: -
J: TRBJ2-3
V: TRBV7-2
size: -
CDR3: CASSLGYGGGLADTQYF
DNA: TGTGCCAGCAGCTTAGGATACGGCGGGGGCCTGGCAGATACGCAGTATTTT

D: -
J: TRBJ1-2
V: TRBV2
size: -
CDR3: CAAKSRGWDGYTF
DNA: TGTGCCGCAAAAAGCAGGGGATGGGATGGCTACACCTTC

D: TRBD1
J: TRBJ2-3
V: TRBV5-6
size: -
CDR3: CASTLSQTGITDTQYF
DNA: TGTGCCAGCACCTTGAGCCAGACAGGGATCACAGATACGCAGTATTTT

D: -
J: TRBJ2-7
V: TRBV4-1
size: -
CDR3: CASSQDGPFYEQYF
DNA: TGCGCCAGCAGCCAAGATGGGCCCTTCTACGAGCAGTACTTC

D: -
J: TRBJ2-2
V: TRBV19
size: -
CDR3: CASSIDREEWSGELFF
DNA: TGTGCCAGTAGTATAGATCGTGAAGAGTGGTCCGGGGAGCTGTTTTTT